What follows are 27 T cell receptor beta chains derived from one specimen sequenced in a study of human T cells and chemical hapten exposure (dated by TCRdb to the early 2020s). Libraries were built with RACE. Sequencing used a NextSeq 500. TCRdb cleaned the public reads at Q25 with fastp, built clones with MiXCR and kept in-frame beta chains. Every CDR3 protein is listed once, alongside the most common genes and DNA of its rows. The sample profile shows 150,000 to 200,000 distinct CDR3 sequences; about a fifth of them were found once. Less than 7% of the sample belongs to the ten largest clones. This specimen's time point label, interpreted: patch test 1, 2 weeks after DPC sensitization. What this sample's treatment or condition label stands for: therapeutic diphenylcyclopropenone sensitization with weekly scalp DPC. The sample consisted of whole blood, taken in connection with sensitization to the hapten diphenylcyclopropenone (DPC). The receptors come from a woman aged 50 to 60 with alopecia areata. Some clones in this sample may be carry-over from other donors' samples.

This clonotype was seen only a few times. The gene calls are TRBV2 and TRBJ1-2; TRBD1 matches at 10 bases. Per germline, CDR1 SNHLY and CDR2 FYNNEI. Unmatched junction bases numbered 11, after V lost 8 bases and J lost 8 bases. This CDR3 contains 14 residues. CDR3 residues: CASRAGTGAGGYTF. The DNA for the CDR3 is TGTGCCAGCCGAGCCGGGACAGGGGCGGGAGGCTACACCTTC.

The chain combines TRBV29-1 with TRBJ1-3, with 7 nucleotides matching TRBD1. The length of the CDR3 is 14 residues. The germline gives CDR1 SQVTM, CDR2 ANQGSEA. V lost 4 bases, J lost 3 bases, and 6 bases stayed unmatched. The CDR3 DNA is TGCAGCGTTGGGGGGACAGCAGTTGGAAACACCATATATTTT. This sequence encodes CSVGGTAVGNTIYF.

The chain couples TRBV28 to TRBJ1-6, with a possible D match to TRBD1 (5 bases). The CDR3 totals 14 residues. Germline CDR1 reads MDHEN; CDR2 reads SYDVKM. V lost 6 bases and J 5 bases, leaving 11 bases between the germline ends. The CDR3 is CASRASRDNSPLHF. Written as DNA, the CDR3 is TGTGCCAGCAGGGCAAGCAGGGATAATTCACCCCTCCACTTT. Supplemented by reference TRBV28 and TRBJ1-6, the full variable domain reads DVKVTQSSRYLVKRTGEKVFLECVQDMDHENMFWYRQDPGLGLRLIYFSYDVKMKEKGDIPEGYSVSREKKERFSLILESASTNQTSMYLCASRASRDNSPLHFGNGTRLTVT.

Concerning this clonotype itself: One end of the junction fails to match germline, which may point to a read error. The chain joins TRBV5-4 to TRBJ1-1; no reliable D call. There are 12 residues in the CDR3. Germline CDR1 reads SGHNT; CDR2 reads YYREEE (reference sequence). The CDR3 DNA sequence: TGTGCCAGCAGCTTATCTTATGGACGTAAATATTTT. Translating it yields CASSLSYGRKYF. Filled out from reference TRBV5-4 and TRBJ1-1, the complete variable domain reads ETGVTQSPTHLIKTRGQQVTLRCSSQSGHNTVSWYQQALGQGPQFIFQYYREEENGRGNFPPRFSGLQFPNYSSELNVNALELDDSALYLCASSLSYGRKYFGQGTRLTVV.

This clonotype has only a few counts. The rearrangement joins TRBV11-2 to TRBJ2-1; 10 nucleotides match TRBD1. This CDR3 has 21 residues. From germline, CDR1 is SGHAT and CDR2 FQNNGV. Trimming removed 5 bases from V and 2 bases from J; junction bases left unmatched: 21. The CDR3 DNA follows: TGTGCCAGCAGCCAGGACAGGGGGGGTTCTAGCGATCAACTACCCTACAATGAGCAGTTCTTC. Residues: CASSQDRGGSSDQLPYNEQFF. Variable domain in full (rest from reference TRBV11-2 and TRBJ2-1): EAGVAQSPRYKIIEKRQSVAFWCNPISGHATLYWYQQILGQGPKLLIQFQNNGVVDDSQLPKDRFSAERLKGVDSTLKIQPAKLEDSAVYLCASSQDRGGSSDQLPYNEQFFGPGTRLTVL.

This clonotype was recorded once. The rearrangement links TRBV10-3 to TRBJ2-6, with TRBD2 as a possible D gene (5 bases). This CDR3 has 17 residues. Germline CDR1 reads ENHRY; CDR2 reads SYGVKD. Trimming took 4 bases from V and 0 from J, leaving 13 bases between them. CDR3 nucleotide sequence: TGTGCCATCAGTGTTGGGAGTGCGGGCTCTGGGGCCAACGTCCTGACTTTC. It is translated as CAISVGSAGSGANVLTF.

This clonotype has more than one count but fewer than ten. CDR3 coding DNA: TGCAGCGTTGAAGTAAGGGCTCCTGGGGCCAACGTCCTGACTTTC. As protein: CSVEVRAPGANVLTF. J is TRBJ2-6 and V is TRBV29-1, with D unresolved. From germline, CDR1 is SQVTM and CDR2 ANQGSEA. V was shortened by 1 base and J by 2 bases, with 9 bases between the two germline ends. This CDR3 region has 15 residues.

A note on this clonotype: A read error may account for a junction end that differs from germline. This chain connects TRBV20-1 to TRBJ1-1; no firm D call. This CDR3 is built from 13 residues. Germline CDR1 and CDR2: DFQATT and SNEGSKA (reference sequence). The CDR3 spells CSAPLWENIEAFF. CDR3 bases: TGCAGTGCCCCCCTGTGGGAGAACATTGAAGCTTTCTTT.

This clonotype was seen at least ten times. This rearrangement joins TRBV13 to TRBJ2-6, with 7 bases that match TRBD2. Germline CDR1 is PRHDT and CDR2 is FYEKMQ (reference sequence). CDR3 length: 15 residues. J gave up 2 bases and V 5 bases, and 3 bases lay outside the gene matches. CDR3: CASSRGGAGANVLTF. CDR3 coding DNA: TGTGCCAGCAGCCGTGGGGGGGCTGGGGCCAACGTCCTGACTTTC.

This clonotype has only a few counts. The chain uses TRBV29-1 and TRBJ1-1; TRBD1 agrees at 10 bases. The CDR3 consists of 13 residues. CDR1 is SQVTM and CDR2 is ANQGSEA in the germline V gene. Here the CDR3 DNA reads TGCAGTGCCCGGACAGGGGGGAACACTGAAGCTTTCTTT. Amino acids: CSARTGGNTEAFF.

This clonotype was seen a handful of times. J is TRBJ2-1 and V is TRBV6-5; no clear D gene. Per the germline V gene, CDR1 is MNHEY and CDR2 is SVGAGI. Trimming removed 6 bases from V and 2 bases from J, with 11 bases in between. There are 14 residues in the CDR3. CDR3 bases: TGTGCCAGCAGGCGGACGGTCGCCTACAATGAGCAGTTCTTC. This encodes CASRRTVAYNEQFF.

This clonotype occurred a few times. This chain links TRBV20-1 with TRBJ2-2, with TRBD2 as a possible D gene (6 bases). V shed 2 bases and J shed 4 bases, with 14 bases lying between them. The CDR3 has 15 amino acids. Germline V gene lookup returns CDR1 DFQATT and CDR2 SNEGSKA (reference sequence). CDR3 in amino acids: CSARSGGAGTGELFF. DNA for the CDR3: TGCAGTGCTAGATCAGGCGGAGCGGGCACCGGGGAGCTGTTTTTT.

This clonotype was counted a few times. This chain links TRBV24-1 with TRBJ1-2, with TRBD1 identical over 12 bases. After removal of 9 bases from V and 6 bases from J, the junction contained 7 bases not matched to a gene. The CDR3 runs to 14 residues. CDR1 is KGHDR, CDR2 SFDVKD, per germline. CDR3 nucleotide sequence: TGTGCCACCGTCTGGGACAGGGGGCGAGATGGCTACACCTTC. Protein sequence: CATVWDRGRDGYTF.

This clonotype was detected only a few times. The V call is TRBV9, the J call TRBJ1-4; 11 bases align to TRBD1. The V segment lost 3 bases and the J segment 8 bases; nucleotides outside the gene matches: 6. This CDR3 contains 15 residues. Germline V gene sequence: CDR1 SGDLS, CDR2 YYNGEE. CDR3 in DNA: TGTGCCAGCAGCGGAGGGGGACAGGGGGGAGAAAAACTGTTTTTT. It encodes CASSGGGQGGEKLFF.

In its sample, this clonotype was seen a few times. The CDR3 here is CATSRDKGSYGYTF. The CDR3, as DNA: TGTGCCACCAGCAGAGATAAGGGGAGTTATGGCTACACCTTC. V is TRBV15 and J is TRBJ1-2, with a possible D match to TRBD1 (5 bases). Trimming stripped 0 bases from V and 5 bases from J, with 10 bases between. This CDR3 is 14 amino acids long. From germline, CDR1 is LNHNV and CDR2 YYDKDF (reference sequence).

This clonotype was counted between two and nine times. In DNA, the CDR3 is TGTGCCAGCAGGCTGGACGTGGTCACCGGGGAGCTGTTTTTT. Its translation: CASRLDVVTGELFF. This rearrangement joins TRBV6-1 to TRBJ2-2, with D unclear. This CDR3 is 14 amino acids long. V was pared by 6 bases and J by 4 bases, with 12 bases between. Per the germline V gene, CDR1 is MNHNS and CDR2 is SASEGT.

The chain couples TRBV20-1 to TRBJ2-7; 13 positions agree with TRBD2. CDR3 length equals 15 residues. Germline V CDR1 and CDR2: DFQATT, SNEGSKA (reference sequence). Trimming at V came to 6 bases and at J to 7 bases, leaving 12 bases not matched to a gene. The CDR3 protein is CSAETQTSGRWEQYF. The CDR3 nucleotides read TGCAGTGCGGAAACCCAGACTAGCGGGAGGTGGGAGCAGTACTTC.

Only a few counts were recorded for this clonotype. The rearrangement links TRBV5-1 to TRBJ2-2; 7 bases fit TRBD1. CDR1 is SGHRS and CDR2 is YFSETQ in the germline V gene. V shed 2 bases and J 0 bases; nucleotides not matched to a gene: 4. This CDR3 spans 16 amino acids. DNA of the CDR3: TGCGCCAGCAGCTTTGGGACAGCTACGAACACCGGGGAGCTGTTTTTT. This gives the protein CASSFGTATNTGELFF.

The chain uses TRBV12-3 or TRBV12-4 and TRBJ2-2; 12 bases agree with TRBD2. The length of the CDR3 is 18 residues. Trimming removed 6 bases from V and 4 bases from J; junction bases left unmatched: 12. The CDR3 coding sequence is TGTGCCAGCAGGGTGACTAGCGGGAGCGACCGGATCACCGGGGAGCTGTTTTTT. Protein: CASRVTSGSDRITGELFF.

V and J are TRBV12-3 or TRBV12-4 and TRBJ1-3; tentative D call: TRBD1 (6 bases). This CDR3 has 16 amino acids. With 3 bases removed from V and 2 bases from J, the gap between germline ends came to 14 bases. In DNA, the CDR3 is TGTGCCAGCAGTTTTGAGGGACAAACGACTGGAAACACCATATATTTT. Translation: CASSFEGQTTGNTIYF.

The CDR3: CAPGPLHF. As DNA, the CDR3 is TGTGCGCCTGGACCCCTCCACTTT. This sequence joins TRBV24-1 and TRBJ1-6; D ambiguous. Germline CDR1 KGHDR, CDR2 SFDVKD. The CDR3 consists of 8 residues.

Only a few counts were recorded for this clonotype. The J gene is TRBJ2-1, the V gene TRBV9; TRBD2 is a possible D gene (5 bases). The CDR3 has 14 residues. CDR1 and CDR2 from the germline V gene are SGDLS and YYNGEE. V dropped 0 bases and J dropped 6 bases, with 10 bases sitting between them. Written as DNA, the CDR3 is TGTGCCAGCAGCGTAGCGGGATCCCTCAATGAGCAGTTCTTC. Protein product: CASSVAGSLNEQFF.

In this sample, this clonotype turned up many times. The V call is TRBV29-1, the J call TRBJ2-1, with D hard to call. The CDR3 is 14 amino acids. Germline loops: CDR1 SQVTM, CDR2 ANQGSEA. The ends were cut back, 2 bases at V and 4 bases at J, with 12 bases in the middle. The chain's CDR3 is CSVETNQKYNEQFF. The CDR3 DNA sequence: TGCAGCGTTGAAACTAACCAGAAGTACAATGAGCAGTTCTTC.

The gene calls are TRBV2 and TRBJ2-2; D unclear. Germline V gene sequence: CDR1 SNHLY, CDR2 FYNNEI. This CDR3 has 11 residues. The germline V and J ends were trimmed by 7 bases and 7 bases, with 7 bases remaining between them. Written as DNA, the CDR3 is TGTGCCAGCAAGGAATTCGGGGAGCTGTTTTTT. This sequence encodes CASKEFGELFF.

The chain is built from TRBV29-1 and TRBJ2-7; possibly TRBD1 for D (5 bases). V was shortened by 6 bases and J by 3 bases, with 15 bases between the two germline ends. The CDR3 is made up of 13 amino acids. The germline V gene encodes CDR1 SQVTM and CDR2 ANQGSEA. The CDR3 region is CSVRPDKDYEQYF. In nucleotides, the CDR3 is TGCAGCGTCCGGCCGGACAAAGACTACGAGCAGTACTTC.

This sequence joins TRBV7-8 and TRBJ2-2, with TRBD1 matching 7 bases. With V trimmed by 3 bases and J by 7 bases, 5 bases remained unmatched. CDR3 length: 14 residues. Per the germline V gene, CDR1 is SGHVS and CDR2 is FQNEAQ. CDR3 bases: TGTGCCAGCAGCTTCCGATCAGGGGGCGGGGAGCTGTTTTTT. Protein sequence: CASSFRSGGGELFF.

This clonotype occurred a few times. The chain joins TRBV10-3 to TRBJ2-1, with D tentatively TRBD1 (6 bases). Germline CDR1 is ENHRY and CDR2 is SYGVKD. Deletions cut 10 bases from V and 5 bases from J, with 15 bases between. This CDR3 has 13 amino acids. This CDR3 is CATETDRDNEQFF. CDR3 coding DNA: TGTGCCACCGAAACGGACAGAGACAATGAGCAGTTCTTC.